This entry lists 9 T cell receptor beta chains sequenced from one sample in a study of T cell clones after liver transplantation. Here immunoSEQ multiplex PCR was the method, and the copy in TCRdb shows in-frame clones only, minus some. The data contain 53,000 or so clones, 70% to 85% of them seen just once; the ten biggest clones take up around 8.7%. The sequencing used CD4+ T cells from blood, collected before liver transplant. Receptors were obtained from a human donor who received a liver transplant.

V is TRBV9 and J is TRBJ1-1; no clear D gene. CDR1 is SGDLS, CDR2 YYNGEE, per germline. Trimming pared 2 bases from V and 2 bases from J, leaving 4 bases between. CDR3 size: 12 residues. CDR3 sequence (DNA): TGTGCCAGCAGCGTGCACAACACTGAAGCTTTCTTT. Protein: CASSVHNTEAFF.

The chain links TRBV5-6 to TRBJ2-1; 11 nucleotides agree with TRBD2. CDR1 and CDR2 (germline): SGHDT, YYEEEE. J was trimmed by 8 bases and V by 0 bases; bases with no gene match: 4. CDR3 size: 15 residues. The CDR3 DNA reads TGTGCCAGCAGCTTGGGTAGCGGGGGGGCCTATGAGCAGTTCTTC. Translated: CASSLGSGGAYEQFF.

This chain joins TRBV4-1 and TRBJ2-7; weak D call: TRBD2 (7 bases). V was clipped by 0 bases and J by 7 bases, with 13 bases between them. The germline V gene encodes CDR1 MGHRA and CDR2 YSYEKL. CDR3 size: 14 residues. The CDR3 is CASSQDRKGGEQYF. The CDR3 DNA is TGCGCCAGCAGCCAAGATCGGAAGGGGGGGGAGCAGTACTTC.

This chain uses TRBV28 with TRBJ1-2, with 9 bases that match TRBD1. V gave up 4 bases and J gave up 5 bases; unmatched junction bases: 5. There are 14 residues in the CDR3. Germline assignment: CDR1 MDHEN and CDR2 SYDVKM. The CDR3: CASSSTGGRYGYTF. The CDR3 bases are TGTGCCAGCAGTTCGACAGGGGGAAGGTATGGCTACACCTTC.

The chain uses TRBV2 and TRBJ1-3, with TRBD1 identical over 9 bases. Germline V lookup: CDR1 SNHLY, CDR2 FYNNEI. V was pared by 6 bases and J by 2 bases, with 8 bases of the junction left unmatched. The CDR3 consists of 16 residues. CDR3 loop: CASRDRDRVPGNTIYF. CDR3 in DNA: TGTGCCAGCAGAGACAGGGACAGGGTTCCTGGAAACACCATATATTTT.

The rearrangement joins TRBV15 to TRBJ2-7; no clear D. Trimming took off 3 bases at V and 6 bases at J, with 9 bases between the two ends. The germline CDR1 and CDR2 sequences are LNHNV and YYDKDF (reference sequence). The CDR3 is made up of 12 amino acids. As DNA, the CDR3 is TGTGCCACCAGCAGGGCTGTCGGCGAGCAGTACTTC. It encodes CATSRAVGEQYF.

The chain recombines TRBV5-1 with TRBJ2-2; 9 nucleotides agree with TRBD2. Germline CDR1 and CDR2: SGHRS and YFSETQ. J gave up 6 bases and V 3 bases, and 12 bases lay outside the gene matches. The CDR3 has 17 amino acids. The CDR3 spells CASSSSQTSGGPGELFF. The CDR3 region has the DNA TGCGCCAGCAGCTCCTCTCAGACTAGCGGAGGCCCCGGGGAGCTGTTTTTT.

The chain links TRBV6-6 to TRBJ2-2; TRBD2 aligns across 11 bases. J was trimmed by 8 bases and V by 6 bases; bases with no gene match: 11. The germline CDR1 and CDR2 sequences are MNHNY and SVGAGI (reference sequence). The CDR3 covers 16 residues. The CDR3 region has the DNA TGTGCCAGCAGACAAACTAGCGGGAGTCTCTCAGGGGAGCTGTTTTTT. It translates to CASRQTSGSLSGELFF.

The chain combines TRBV7-9 with TRBJ2-1; D ambiguous. Looked up from germline, CDR1 is SEHNR and CDR2 is FQNEAQ (reference sequence). V was cut by 5 bases and J by 5 bases, with 4 bases left in between. This CDR3 contains 11 residues. The CDR3, as DNA: TGTGCCAGCAGCCGCCACAATGAGCAGTTCTTC. Amino acids: CASSRHNEQFF.